The 7 T cell receptor beta chains below were found in one sample sequenced in a study of blood T cell repertoires in COVID-19. Data came from immunoSEQ multiplex PCR; TCRdb stores just in-frame clones and leaves some out. The data show roughly 170,000 clones, 80% to 90% seen once. Sequencing was carried out using peripheral blood. The receptors were gathered from an older man with active or convalescent COVID-19.

V and J are TRBV12-3 or TRBV12-4 and TRBJ1-5; a possible D gene is TRBD1 (6 bases). The CDR3 spans 12 residues. Trimming pared 7 bases from V and 5 bases from J, leaving 9 bases between. DNA of the CDR3: TGTGCCAGCACCCAGGGGCATCAGCCCCAGCATTTT. Translated: CASTQGHQPQHF.

V and J are TRBV28 and TRBJ2-1; possibly TRBD1 for D (6 bases). The V gene lost 4 bases and the J gene lost 7 bases, with 26 bases spanning the gap. There are 18 residues in the CDR3. Germline assignment: CDR1 MDHEN and CDR2 SYDVKM. The CDR3 sequence is CASSSSLGDITFRNEQFF. The CDR3 bases are TGTGCCAGCAGTTCGAGCCTCGGGGACATAACCTTTCGAAATGAGCAGTTCTTC.

The chain has TRBV11-2 and TRBJ2-3; TRBD2 aligns across 13 bases. The CDR3 has 18 amino acids. CDR1 and CDR2 (germline): SGHAT, FQNNGV. The V and J ends lost 3 bases and 8 bases, in that order; junction bases with no gene match: 14. The DNA of the CDR3 is TGTGCCAGCAGCTTGTCCGGGACTAGCGGGGTGGGGGTATCTACGCAGTATTTT. Its protein product is CASSLSGTSGVGVSTQYF. Supplemented by reference TRBV11-2 and TRBJ2-3, the full variable domain reads EAGVAQSPRYKIIEKRQSVAFWCNPISGHATLYWYQQILGQGPKLLIQFQNNGVVDDSQLPKDRFSAERLKGVDSTLKIQPAKLEDSAVYLCASSLSGTSGVGVSTQYFGPGTRLTVL.

This clone was counted only a few times. The genes are TRBV27 and TRBJ2-7; 7 positions agree with TRBD1. Germline assignment: CDR1 MNHEY and CDR2 SMNVEV (reference sequence). The CDR3 consists of 14 residues. The ends lost 8 bases at V and 0 bases at J; junction bases unmatched: 7. For the CDR3, the DNA is TGTGCCAGCCGAACCGGGACAGTCTCCTACGAGCAGTACTTC. Translation: CASRTGTVSYEQYF.

This clone was seen more than once but under ten times. The V call is TRBV6-5, the J call TRBJ2-1; 14 positions agree with TRBD2. V lost 6 bases, J lost 10 bases, and 8 bases stayed unmatched. CDR3 size: 15 residues. Germline CDR1 MNHEY, CDR2 SVGAGI. The CDR3 DNA follows: TGTGCCAGCAGACAGACTAGCGGGAGGGCCGGGGAGCAGTTCTTC. It encodes CASRQTSGRAGEQFF.

The rearrangement joins TRBV9 to TRBJ1-1, with 10 bases matching TRBD1. The CDR3 loop spans 15 amino acids. Per germline, CDR1 SGDLS and CDR2 YYNGEE. V dropped 4 bases and J dropped 7; count of bases not matched to a gene: 10. CDR3 in amino acids: CASSPRGTGVGEAFF. The DNA for the CDR3 is TGTGCCAGCAGCCCACGCGGGACAGGGGTTGGTGAAGCTTTCTTT.

CDR3 loop: CASSPGTGRATTNEKLFF. Here the CDR3 DNA reads TGCGCCAGCAGCCCAGGCACGGGAAGGGCCACAACTAATGAAAAACTGTTTTTT. The chain links TRBV5-1 to TRBJ1-4; D ambiguous. The CDR3 is 18 amino acids. V was clipped by 4 bases and J by 0 bases, with 19 bases between them. CDR1 is SGHRS and CDR2 is YFSETQ in the germline V gene.